Sequencing of this T cell receptor beta chain was carried out in a study of neoadjuvant nivolumab and ipilimumab in lung cancer. General observations from the study: Pathologic regression was not significantly tied to TCR clonality.

Produced via immunoSEQ multiplex PCR; TCRdb's table is partial and in-frame only. The sample includes around 13,000 clones, less than 75% of them seen just once. The CDR3 consists of 14 residues. Per the germline V gene, CDR1 is SGHVS and CDR2 is FNYEAQ. V was clipped by 6 bases and J by 9 bases, with 17 bases between them. Of note for this clone: No antigen is known for it.

The rearrangement joins TRBV7-6 to TRBJ2-2; maybe TRBD2 (6 bases). The sequence was obtained from an adult with non-small cell lung cancer. The material was peripheral blood, obtained after neoadjuvant nivolumab, alone or with ipilimumab, at or shortly before surgery. In DNA form, the CDR3 reads TGTGCCAGCAGTATCCGGGAGAATTCGCGGGAGCTGTTTTTT. This encodes CASSIRENSRELFF.